A single sample gave rise to the 27 T cell receptor beta chains below, sequenced in a study of shared clonotypes between healthy human individuals. Repertoires were generated with immunoSEQ multiplex PCR, while TCRdb's copy carries only in-frame clones and drops some. This sample has about 340,000 clones, with more than 60% found just once. The sequenced sample was memory CD4+ T cells sorted from blood. The subset denotes: CD45RA-negative fraction. These receptors were collected from a man under 40 in good health.

Remarks on this clone: This may stem from a read error, because a much larger clone lies one nucleotide away. V usage is TRBV5-1 and J usage is TRBJ1-1, with no clear D. Trimming took 0 bases from V and 1 from J, leaving 4 bases between them. The CDR3 has 13 residues. Germline V gene data show CDR1 as SGHRS and CDR2 as YFSETQ. CDR3 DNA sequence: TGCGCCAGCAGCTTGGGGCCGAACACTGAAGCTTTCTTT. Translated, it gives CASSLGPNTEAFF.

The rearrangement uses TRBV11-2 and TRBJ2-1; possible D gene TRBD2, 6 bases. The CDR3 contains 16 residues. Germline-derived CDR1 and CDR2 are SGHAT and FQNNGV. V lost 8 bases to trimming and J lost 5 bases, with 22 bases between them. The CDR3 DNA follows: TGTGCCAGCCGGGGTGTTCGGGGGAGGCGCCACAATGAGCAGTTCTTC. It translates to CASRGVRGRRHNEQFF.

This clone was seen more than once but under ten times. V and J are TRBV6-6 and TRBJ2-3; no clear D. The CDR3 consists of 14 residues. Germline CDR1 reads MNHNY; CDR2 reads SVGAGI (reference sequence). The germline V and J ends were trimmed by 4 bases and 2 bases, with 10 bases remaining between them. CDR3 sequence: CASSSAASTDTQYF. Here the CDR3 DNA reads TGTGCCAGCAGTTCCGCGGCCTCCACAGATACGCAGTATTTT.

This clone has only a few counts. This chain uses TRBV29-1 with TRBJ2-7; 12 positions match TRBD1. V was clipped by 7 bases and J by 6 bases; unmatched bases: 4. The CDR3 sequence is 12 residues long. Germline lookup yields CDR1 SQVTM and CDR2 ANQGSEA. The CDR3 DNA reads TGCAGCGCCCGGGACAGGGGGCGCGAGCAGTACTTC. Its translation: CSARDRGREQYF.

The chain has TRBV11-2 and TRBJ2-7; 8 bases are shared with TRBD2. Germline values: CDR1 SGHAT, CDR2 FQNNGV. The CDR3 has 14 residues. V lost 1 base to trimming and J lost 6 bases; unmatched junction nucleotides: 5. The CDR3 region is CASSLGRGAREQYF. CDR3 nucleotide sequence: TGTGCCAGCAGCTTAGGGCGGGGGGCGCGCGAGCAGTACTTC.

J is TRBJ1-1 and V is TRBV10-3; TRBD1 might be the D (5 bases). The V gene's germline CDR1 is ENHRY and CDR2 SYGVKD. V lost 8 bases, J lost 10 bases, and 17 bases lay in between. The CDR3 consists of 12 residues. CDR3 protein: CAIVSPGLGAFF. The CDR3 region has the DNA TGTGCCATCGTATCGCCGGGACTGGGAGCTTTCTTT.

The chain links TRBV25-1 to TRBJ2-1, with 7 bases that match TRBD1. Germline lookup yields CDR1 MGHDK and CDR2 SYGVNS. V shed 7 bases and J 3 bases; nucleotides not matched to a gene: 6. The CDR3 contains 14 residues. The CDR3 reads CASNQGVSYNEQFF. CDR3 nucleotide sequence: TGTGCCAGCAACCAGGGGGTCAGCTACAATGAGCAGTTCTTC.

This clone came up many times. The genes are TRBV28 and TRBJ2-7, with D hard to call. The CDR3 covers 11 residues. Germline lookup yields CDR1 MDHEN and CDR2 SYDVKM. V lost 5 bases and J lost 5, with 7 bases in between. The CDR3 DNA is TGTGCCAGCAGTCGTGGGAACGAGCAGTACTTC. This codes for CASSRGNEQYF. Combining the CDR3 with reference TRBV28 and TRBJ2-7 gives the whole variable domain DVKVTQSSRYLVKRTGEKVFLECVQDMDHENMFWYRQDPGLGLRLIYFSYDVKMKEKGDIPEGYSVSREKKERFSLILESASTNQTSMYLCASSRGNEQYFGPGTRLTVT.

This sequence joins TRBV5-1 and TRBJ2-6; D is undetermined. CDR1 and CDR2 from the germline V gene are SGHRS and YFSETQ. This CDR3 has 16 amino acids. V was trimmed by 0 bases and J by 0 bases, leaving 7 bases between them. The CDR3 DNA reads as TGCGCCAGCAGCTTGGGTTCTAGCTCTGGGGCCAACGTCCTGACTTTC. Its translation is CASSLGSSSGANVLTF. The full variable domain, with the rest looked up from reference TRBV5-1 and TRBJ2-6, is KAGVTQTPRYLIKTRGQQVTLSCSPISGHRSVSWYQQTPGQGLQFLFEYFSETQRNKGNFPGRFSGRQFSNSRSEMNVSTLELGDSALYLCASSLGSSSGANVLTFGAGSRLTVL.

The chain recombines TRBV5-1 with TRBJ1-2; D remains ambiguous. Trimming cost V 0 bases and J 10 bases, with 22 bases left between them. Per the germline V gene, CDR1 is SGHRS and CDR2 is YFSETQ. The CDR3 length is 16 residues. The CDR3 reads CASSLAWTGLLDDYTF. The CDR3 DNA sequence: TGCGCCAGCAGCTTGGCCTGGACCGGGCTATTGGACGACTACACCTTC.

This chain links TRBV5-1 with TRBJ2-1; D ambiguous. Trimming stripped 0 bases from V and 10 bases from J, with 11 bases between. The germline V gene has CDR1 SGHRS and CDR2 YFSETQ. The CDR3 is made up of 13 amino acids. The CDR3: CASSLGSVWEQFF. CDR3 bases: TGCGCCAGCAGCTTGGGAAGTGTGTGGGAGCAGTTCTTC.

The V gene is TRBV27, the J gene TRBJ2-7; 9 bases match TRBD1. In germline, CDR1 is MNHEY, CDR2 SMNVEV (reference sequence). V trimming: 9 bases; J trimming: 5 bases; junction bases outside the gene matches: 8. The CDR3 totals 13 residues. The CDR3 nucleotides are TGTGCCAGTGCGGGACAGGGTACCCACGAGCAGTACTTC. It encodes CASAGQGTHEQYF.

This clone was counted a few times. This chain connects TRBV18 to TRBJ2-1; 7 bases map to TRBD1. This CDR3 spans 18 amino acids. CDR1 is KGHSH, CDR2 LQKENI, per germline. J gave up 10 bases and V 1 base, and 19 bases lay outside the gene matches. The CDR3 here is CASSPLRDSGRFIMEQFF. The CDR3 DNA reads TGTGCCAGCTCACCACTTAGGGACAGTGGACGGTTCATAATGGAGCAGTTCTTC.

This clone was picked up a small number of times. The V gene is TRBV11-3, the J gene TRBJ2-2, with TRBD2 as a possible D gene (6 bases). Germline CDR1 and CDR2: SGHNT and YENEEA. The CDR3 sequence is 15 residues long. V was cut by 2 bases and J by 5 bases, with 12 bases left in between. The DNA of the CDR3 is TGTGCCAGCAGCTTATCGGGGGTAGCGACCGGGGAGCTGTTTTTT. This codes for CASSLSGVATGELFF.

The V and J genes are TRBV25-1 and TRBJ1-4, with unresolved D. With 5 bases removed from V and 4 bases from J, the gap between germline ends came to 14 bases. The CDR3 spans 15 residues. Germline V CDR1 and CDR2: MGHDK, SYGVNS. CDR3: CASSTGRPINEKLFF. The CDR3 nucleotides read TGTGCCAGCAGTACCGGCAGGCCGATTAATGAAAAACTGTTTTTT.

V usage is TRBV5-1 and J usage is TRBJ2-7; unclear D gene. CDR3 length: 13 residues. The V end was cut by 1 base, the J end by 2 bases, with 7 bases between. Germline V CDR1 and CDR2: SGHRS, YFSETQ. The CDR3 sequence: CASSLLGTYEQYF. The CDR3 nucleotides are TGCGCCAGCAGCTTGTTAGGGACCTACGAGCAGTACTTC.

The J gene is TRBJ2-7, the V gene TRBV6-5, with D tentatively TRBD1 or TRBD2 (5 bases each). The CDR3 sequence is 16 residues long. V was shortened by 0 bases and J by 2 bases, with 14 bases between the two germline ends. CDR1 MNHEY and CDR2 SVGAGI come from the germline V gene. The CDR3 nucleotides read TGTGCCAGCAGTTACTCCGGACCCCGAGGGGCCTACGAGCAGTACTTC. Amino acids: CASSYSGPRGAYEQYF.

The chain joins TRBV28 to TRBJ2-3, with TRBD2 as a possible D gene (6 bases). Germline V gene data show CDR1 as MDHEN and CDR2 as SYDVKM. Between the trimmed V and J ends, which lost 7 bases and 2 bases, there was a span of 19 bases. The CDR3 spans 16 residues. Here the CDR3 reads CASTPYRGSFTDTQYF. The CDR3 coding sequence is TGTGCCAGCACCCCATATCGGGGGTCCTTCACAGATACGCAGTATTTT. Supplemented by reference TRBV28 and TRBJ2-3, the full variable domain reads DVKVTQSSRYLVKRTGEKVFLECVQDMDHENMFWYRQDPGLGLRLIYFSYDVKMKEKGDIPEGYSVSREKKERFSLILESASTNQTSMYLCASTPYRGSFTDTQYFGPGTRLTVL.

This clone appeared a few times. The chain couples TRBV18 to TRBJ1-2; D gene ambiguous. The CDR3 runs to 13 residues. Trimming shortened V by 0 bases and J by 3 bases, and 5 bases separated the two germline ends. Germline values: CDR1 KGHSH, CDR2 LQKENI. The CDR3 DNA is TGTGCCAGCTCACCACCAAGCGACTATGGCTACACCTTC. The encoded protein is CASSPPSDYGYTF.

V gene TRBV5-1 combines with J gene TRBJ2-5, with TRBD2 matching 7 bases. Germline loops: CDR1 SGHRS, CDR2 YFSETQ. J gave up 5 bases and V 4 bases, and 14 bases lay outside the gene matches. This CDR3 spans 16 amino acids. The CDR3 sequence: CASSLQAGLTGETQYF. The CDR3 nucleotides read TGCGCCAGCAGCCTCCAAGCGGGACTAACCGGGGAGACCCAGTACTTC.

With regard to this clone: A much larger clone is a single base away; this may be a read error. The J gene is TRBJ2-7, the V gene TRBV6-1; D might be TRBD1 (5 bases). The CDR3 has 12 residues. Trimming took 3 bases from V and 4 from J, leaving 7 bases between them. Germline V lookup: CDR1 MNHNS, CDR2 SASEGT. This chain's CDR3 is CASSDQGYEQYF. The CDR3 DNA sequence: TGTGCCAGCAGTGACCAGGGTTACGAGCAGTACTTC.

V usage is TRBV6-6 and J usage is TRBJ2-7; the D gene is possibly TRBD2 (6 bases). The CDR3 is made up of 14 amino acids. The germline V gene encodes CDR1 MNHNY and CDR2 SVGAGI (reference sequence). Trimming took off 2 bases at V and 3 bases at J, with 11 bases between the two ends. The CDR3 nucleotides read TGTGCCAGCAGTTACGGGACTTCGGGCTACGAGCAGTACTTC. Its protein is CASSYGTSGYEQYF.

The chain has TRBV27 and TRBJ2-1; D gene uncertain. V was clipped by 8 bases and J by 8 bases, with 13 bases between them. This CDR3 has 12 amino acids. Germline CDR1 reads MNHEY; CDR2 reads SMNVEV (reference sequence). CDR3 region: CASASPRYEQFF. Written as DNA, the CDR3 is TGTGCCAGCGCTTCCCCAAGGTATGAGCAGTTCTTC.

The V call is TRBV18, the J call TRBJ2-2; a possible D gene is TRBD1 (7 bases). Germline loops: CDR1 KGHSH, CDR2 LQKENI. The CDR3 sequence is 14 residues long. V was trimmed by 6 bases and J by 2 bases, leaving 10 bases between them. CDR3 loop: CASSTGTNTGELFF. DNA for the CDR3: TGTGCCAGCTCGACAGGGACTAACACCGGGGAGCTGTTTTTT.

This chain uses TRBV6-1 with TRBJ2-5; tentative D call: TRBD2 (7 bases). Looked up from germline, CDR1 is MNHNS and CDR2 is SASEGT. The CDR3 is 16 amino acids. Trimming removed 2 bases from V and 5 bases from J, with 18 bases in between. The CDR3 reads CASSELASGGGETQYF. CDR3 bases: TGTGCCAGCAGTGAATTGGCTAGCGGAGGGGGGGAGACCCAGTACTTC.

The chain joins TRBV10-3 to TRBJ2-1; 8 bases map to TRBD2. J was trimmed by 6 bases and V by 8 bases; bases with no gene match: 9. Germline V gene data show CDR1 as ENHRY and CDR2 as SYGVKD. This CDR3 has 14 residues. The CDR3 sequence is CAIGEAGDFNEQFF. CDR3 DNA sequence: TGTGCCATCGGGGAAGCGGGAGATTTCAATGAGCAGTTCTTC.

This chain uses TRBV5-6 with TRBJ2-1, with a weak D call TRBD1 (5 bases). This CDR3 is 15 amino acids long. The ends were cut back, 3 bases at V and 1 base at J, with 11 bases in the middle. The germline V gene has CDR1 SGHDT and CDR2 YYEEEE. The CDR3 reads CASSSLDRSYNEQFF. The CDR3 DNA is TGTGCCAGCAGCTCCCTTGACAGATCCTACAATGAGCAGTTCTTC.